This T cell receptor (beta chain) was retrieved from a study of T cells in narcolepsy. Produced via immunoSEQ multiplex PCR; TCRdb's table is partial and in-frame only. In the table there are tens of thousands of clones, approximately 84% of which are singletons. Regarding this clone: Antigen: not known.

From germline, CDR1 is SGHDT and CDR2 YYEEEE. The CDR3 sequence is 12 residues long. The V gene lost 4 bases and the J gene lost 6 bases, with 7 bases spanning the gap. Study-wide results and limits: Healthy controls reportedly lacked the autoreactive clonotypes serially found in patients' blood. No autoreactive T cell clone sequences appeared in some memory CD4+ repertoires.

V usage is TRBV5-6 and J usage is TRBJ2-2; D uncertain. The TCR comes from a human donor with narcolepsy. Sequencing was carried out using CD45RA- memory CD4+ T cells from PBMCs. CDR3: CASSERAGELFF. The CDR3 DNA reads as TGTGCCAGCAGCGAAAGGGCCGGGGAGCTGTTTTTT.